Sequencing of this TCR beta chain was carried out in a study of shared clonotypes between healthy human individuals. Study-wide points: It was observed that roughly 5% of naive CD4 clonotypes were shared across a handful of donors. Sample collection involved blood only; tissue repertoires are likely different.

The junction had 14 bases not matched to a gene; V was cut back by 2 bases and J by 5 bases. The CDR3 spans 18 residues. Genomic DNA from each subset was divided evenly over several immunoSEQ plates. Data came from immunoSEQ multiplex PCR; TCRdb stores just in-frame clones and leaves some out. The sample shows some 1.1 million clones, 77% of them seen only once. Regarding this clone: Its antigen remains unknown.

The chain uses TRBV5-3 and TRBJ2-7; 12 bases match TRBD1. TRBV5-3 has ORF status, its function being uncertain. Sequences were obtained from memory CD4+ T cells from PBMCs. Subset reported: CD45RA-negative fraction. The sequence came from a man aged 18 to 29 in good health. Some clones in this sample may be carry-over from other donors' samples. CDR3 in amino acids: CARSLDAHSGTGGDEQYF. CDR3 DNA sequence: TGTGCCAGAAGCTTAGACGCCCATTCCGGGACAGGGGGCGACGAGCAGTACTTC.